Shown below are 14 T cell receptor beta chains from a single sample sequenced in a study of blood T cells in healthy people across ages. Through a sample-barcoded 5' primer and a J-beta primer mix, a second PCR was run for roughly 6 to 12 cycles. One entry per CDR3 protein results from TCRdb running MiXCR on the 5' RACE reads. The sample lists about 380,000 distinct CDR3 sequences; over 45% were seen once. The sequenced sample was blood. These receptors all come from a man aged 55 to 70 in good health.

The V call is TRBV27, the J call TRBJ2-3, with D tentatively TRBD1 (6 bases). CDR1 MNHEY and CDR2 SMNVEV come from the germline V gene (reference sequence). The V gene lost 6 bases and the J gene lost 8 bases, with 18 bases spanning the gap. The CDR3 runs 14 residues. CDR3 region: CASSMGHLGGTQYF. CDR3 bases: TGTGCCAGCAGCATGGGACACCTCGGTGGTACGCAGTATTTT.

The chain joins TRBV5-1 to TRBJ2-3; tentative D call: TRBD1 (6 bases). Germline V gene data show CDR1 as SGHRS and CDR2 as YFSETQ. V lost 4 bases and J lost 0, with 9 bases in between. The CDR3 contains 14 residues. CDR3 sequence: CASSKGQSTDTQYF. The CDR3 DNA is TGCGCCAGCAGCAAAGGACAGAGCACAGATACGCAGTATTTT.

The chain's CDR3 is CASSGESGETQYF. CDR3 sequence (DNA): TGTGCCAGCAGTGGGGAATCGGGGGAGACCCAGTACTTC. The V call is TRBV2, the J call TRBJ2-5; D is perhaps TRBD2 (5 bases). This CDR3 is 13 amino acids long. V lost 4 bases to trimming and J lost 5 bases, with 11 bases between them. Germline CDR1 SNHLY, CDR2 FYNNEI. Full variable domain (remainder filled in from reference TRBV2 and TRBJ2-5): EPEVTQTPSHQVTQMGQEVILRCVPISNHLYFYWYRQILGQKVEFLVSFYNNEISEKSEIFDDQFSVERPDGSNFTLKIRSTKLEDSAMYFCASSGESGETQYFGPGTRLLVL.

The rearrangement links TRBV24-1 to TRBJ2-7; tentative D call: TRBD2 (5 bases). The J call is in doubt because the DNA end fits TRBJ2-5 better. In germline, CDR1 is KGHDR, CDR2 SFDVKD. This CDR3 has 12 residues. In nucleotides, the CDR3 is TGTGCCACCAGTCGGGGATTGGAGACCCAGTACTTC. This translates into CATSRGLETQYF.

This clonotype was observed at least ten times. The J gene is TRBJ2-1, the V gene TRBV7-9, with no clear D. V was shortened by 2 bases and J by 2 bases, with 10 bases between the two germline ends. Germline assignment: CDR1 SEHNR and CDR2 FQNEAQ (reference sequence). The CDR3 is 15 residues long. The chain's CDR3 is CASSLRSGPYNEQFF. Written as DNA, the CDR3 is TGTGCCAGCAGCTTAAGGTCAGGTCCCTACAATGAGCAGTTCTTC.

The V and J genes are TRBV7-9 and TRBJ2-1; D gene ambiguous. Germline values: CDR1 SEHNR, CDR2 FQNEAQ (reference sequence). Trimming cost V 2 bases and J 9 bases, with 8 bases left between them. The CDR3 is 12 amino acids. CDR3: CASSLQAFEQFF. CDR3 nucleotides: TGTGCCAGCAGCTTACAAGCTTTTGAGCAGTTCTTC.

The chain uses TRBV29-1 and TRBJ2-4; D gene ambiguous. The V end was cut by 6 bases, the J end by 1 base, with 7 bases between. Germline CDR1 reads SQVTM; CDR2 reads ANQGSEA. The CDR3 is 12 residues long. The CDR3 reads CSVRYAKNIQYF. The CDR3 region has the DNA TGCAGCGTCAGGTACGCCAAAAACATTCAGTACTTC.

Only one count was recorded for this clonotype. This chain uses TRBV7-2 with TRBJ1-3, with TRBD1 matching over 7 bases. Germline loops: CDR1 SGHTA, CDR2 FQGNSA. Unmatched junction bases numbered 11, after V lost 6 bases and J lost 3 bases. The CDR3 consists of 16 residues. CDR3 nucleotide sequence: TGTGCCAGCAGACCAACAGGGGTCCGTAATGGAAACACCATATATTTT. It specifies CASRPTGVRNGNTIYF.

The rearrangement uses TRBV6-2 or TRBV6-3 and TRBJ2-2; the match to TRBD2 covers 7 bases. Germline V gives CDR1 MNHEY, CDR2 SVGEGT. CDR3 size: 16 residues. The J segment lost 3 bases and the V segment lost 7 bases, leaving 11 bases of the junction unmatched. CDR3 nucleotides: TGTGCCAGCACCGACGGGGTCGCGGGGGACACCGGGGAGCTGTTTTTT. This gives the protein CASTDGVAGDTGELFF.

V is TRBV10-2 and J is TRBJ1-5; no definite D call. The CDR3 is made up of 14 amino acids. The V gene lost 6 bases and the J gene lost 6 bases, with 15 bases spanning the gap. From germline, CDR1 is WSHSY and CDR2 SAAADI. The CDR3 region has the DNA TGCGCCAGCAGACAGTTTCCTGCGGGTCAGCCCCAGCATTTT. This encodes CASRQFPAGQPQHF.

The chain recombines TRBV20-1 with TRBJ1-4; possibly TRBD1 for D (5 bases). V was trimmed by 5 bases and J by 1 base, leaving 14 bases between them. CDR3 length equals 15 residues. The germline V gene has CDR1 DFQATT and CDR2 SNEGSKA (reference sequence). The DNA for the CDR3 is TGCAGTGCTGGCCGGTTGCAGGGAACTAATGAAAAACTGTTTTTT. It encodes CSAGRLQGTNEKLFF.

This clonotype was found many times. CDR3 DNA sequence: TGTGCCAGCTCCTTCTCGTCGAGGGATGGCTACACCTTC. Translated, it gives CASSFSSRDGYTF. The chain links TRBV6-6 to TRBJ1-2, with D hard to call. Germline CDR1 reads MNHNY; CDR2 reads SVGAGI (reference sequence). This CDR3 contains 13 residues. The ends were cut back, 8 bases at V and 6 bases at J, with 16 bases in the middle.

This clonotype was detected a few times. V usage is TRBV5-1 and J usage is TRBJ2-3, with 10 positions matching TRBD2. Germline CDR1 SGHRS, CDR2 YFSETQ. CDR3 size: 16 residues. After removal of 4 bases from V and 0 bases from J, the junction contained 5 bases not matched to a gene. DNA for the CDR3: TGCGCCAGCAGCCCGGAGACTAGCGGGAGCACAGATACGCAGTATTTT. Translating it yields CASSPETSGSTDTQYF.

As concerns this clonotype: It may be a read error: a sequence one base away is much more abundant. The chain employs TRBV10-3 and TRBJ2-7; D unclear. This CDR3 comprises 11 residues. The germline V gene has CDR1 ENHRY and CDR2 SYGVKD. As DNA, the CDR3 is TGTGCCAGCAGTGGGACCTACGAGCAGTACTTC. As protein: CASSGTYEQYF.